The 18 T cell receptor beta chains listed next were all sequenced from one sample in a study of T cell responses to AZD1222 COVID-19 vaccine. Method: immunoSEQ multiplex PCR; TCRdb's copy keeps in-frame clones and lacks some. The sample yields approximately 220,000 clones, roughly 91% seen once. The sample was peripheral blood, taken on day 0 of MenACWY control vaccination. The receptors here all came from an adult in good health.

The chain combines TRBV6-1 with TRBJ1-4; D not resolved. Germline V gives CDR1 MNHNS, CDR2 SASEGT. With 0 bases removed from V and 4 bases from J, the gap between germline ends came to 9 bases. The CDR3 length is 15 residues. This chain's CDR3 is CASSEAIFNNEKLFF. DNA of the CDR3: TGTGCCAGCAGTGAAGCCATCTTCAATAATGAAAAACTGTTTTTT.

As regards this clone: Sequence at one end of the junction differs from germline and may be a read error. The chain carries TRBV4-1 and TRBJ1-4; 10 nucleotides line up with TRBD1. The CDR3 runs to 15 residues. Germline CDR1 MGHRA, CDR2 YSYEKL. CDR3 bases: TGCGCCCGCAGCCGTCCGGGACAGGGGAATGAAAAACTGTTTTTT. It codes for CARSRPGQGNEKLFF.

V and J are TRBV19 and TRBJ1-2, with 7 nucleotides matching TRBD1. The CDR3 runs 13 residues. Losses at the gene ends were 5 bases for V and 1 base for J; bases not matched to a gene: 1. Germline CDR1 LNHDA, CDR2 SQIVND (reference sequence). CDR3 sequence reads: CASSYRGNYGYTF. As DNA, the CDR3 is TGTGCCAGTAGTTACAGGGGTAACTATGGCTACACCTTC.

The V and J genes are TRBV18 and TRBJ1-1; 9 bases fit TRBD1. The germline gives CDR1 KGHSH, CDR2 LQKENI. Trimming cost V 5 bases and J 5 bases; bases outside gene matches: 9. The CDR3 consists of 15 residues. CDR3: CASSTGTGRRTEAFF. CDR3 DNA: TGTGCCAGCTCAACCGGGACAGGGCGGCGAACTGAAGCTTTCTTT.

The chain couples TRBV5-1 to TRBJ2-5; weak D call: TRBD2 (5 bases). V shed 3 bases and J shed 10 bases, with 13 bases lying between them. Per the germline V gene, CDR1 is SGHRS and CDR2 is YFSETQ. The CDR3 runs 12 residues. The CDR3 DNA follows: TGCGCCAGCAGCTCCCAAAGGACTGACCAGTACTTC. This encodes CASSSQRTDQYF.

The chain links TRBV19 to TRBJ2-1; 8 nucleotides line up with TRBD2. The V and J ends lost 6 bases and 5 bases, in that order; junction bases with no gene match: 9. The CDR3 totals 15 residues. The germline V gene has CDR1 LNHDA and CDR2 SQIVND (reference sequence). The CDR3 sequence: CASSYPGLVHNEQFF. As DNA, the CDR3 is TGTGCCAGTAGCTACCCGGGACTAGTCCACAATGAGCAGTTCTTC.

This chain uses TRBV7-2 with TRBJ1-5; D gene ambiguous. Germline loops: CDR1 SGHTA, CDR2 FQGNSA. The ends were cut back, 4 bases at V and 3 bases at J, with 16 bases in the middle. This CDR3 region has 16 residues. The CDR3: CASSSSVGWDNQPQHF. The CDR3 nucleotides read TGTGCCAGCAGCTCCAGCGTGGGTTGGGACAATCAGCCCCAGCATTTT.

The chain's CDR3 is CASSPLGAENTEAFF. Here the CDR3 DNA reads TGTGCCAGCTCACCTCTAGGGGCGGAGAACACTGAAGCTTTCTTT. The rearrangement links TRBV18 to TRBJ1-1; possible D gene TRBD1, 5 bases. This CDR3 is 15 amino acids long. V was pared by 3 bases and J by 1 base, with 12 bases between. The V gene's germline CDR1 is KGHSH and CDR2 LQKENI.

The chain couples TRBV6-5 to TRBJ1-2; D remains ambiguous. Trimming removed 0 bases from V and 4 bases from J, with 9 bases in between. The CDR3 sequence is 14 residues long. CDR1 MNHEY and CDR2 SVGAGI come from the germline V gene. In nucleotides, the CDR3 is TGTGCCAGCAGTTACTCCGGCAGGATCTATGGCTACACCTTC. Translation: CASSYSGRIYGYTF.

The chain links TRBV6-5 to TRBJ2-4, with D possibly TRBD2 on 5 matching bases. The CDR3 has 13 residues. Germline CDR1 is MNHEY and CDR2 is SVGAGI. V lost 6 bases to trimming and J lost 6 bases, with 12 bases between them. CDR3: CASRDPLGNIQYF. The DNA of the CDR3 is TGTGCCAGCAGGGATCCACTAGGAAACATTCAGTACTTC.

This rearrangement joins TRBV6-6 to TRBJ1-2; maybe TRBD1 (5 bases). From germline, CDR1 is MNHNY and CDR2 SVGAGI (reference sequence). V lost 5 bases, J lost 8 bases, and 18 bases lay in between. CDR3 length: 14 residues. Here the CDR3 DNA reads TGTGCCAGCAGTCGCCGGGACCACCTTCGGGGCTACACCTTC. It specifies CASSRRDHLRGYTF.

V usage is TRBV7-6 and J usage is TRBJ1-5; tentative D call: TRBD1 (5 bases). The germline CDR1 and CDR2 sequences are SGHVS and FNYEAQ. The CDR3 contains 15 residues. V was shortened by 5 bases and J by 5 bases, with 16 bases between the two germline ends. CDR3 sequence: CASSPAAGSHQPQHF. For the CDR3, the DNA is TGTGCCAGCAGCCCAGCGGCAGGGTCTCATCAGCCCCAGCATTTT.

V and J are TRBV27 and TRBJ1-2, with 8 positions matching TRBD1. The V gene's germline CDR1 is MNHEY and CDR2 SMNVEV (reference sequence). V lost 6 bases, J lost 4 bases, and 10 bases stayed unmatched. The length of the CDR3 is 15 residues. The CDR3 region has the DNA TGTGCCAGCAGCTTTACAGGGGGTTCAATCTATGGCTACACCTTC. It encodes CASSFTGGSIYGYTF.

The rearrangement uses TRBV7-9 and TRBJ2-7; 10 bases match TRBD1. V shed 4 bases and J 3 bases; nucleotides not matched to a gene: 9. Per germline, CDR1 SEHNR and CDR2 FQNEAQ (reference sequence). The CDR3 extends over 16 amino acids. For the CDR3, the DNA is TGTGCCAGCAGCTCTTTAGACAGGGGGCTAAACTACGAGCAGTACTTC. It is translated as CASSSLDRGLNYEQYF.

This clone was detected only once. The V and J genes are TRBV7-2 and TRBJ2-2, with D unclear. This CDR3 comprises 15 residues. V dropped 4 bases and J dropped 5 bases, with 14 bases sitting between them. Germline V gene data show CDR1 as SGHTA and CDR2 as FQGNSA. CDR3 sequence: CASSSYLTNTGELFF. The CDR3 coding sequence is TGTGCCAGCAGCTCGTACCTAACAAATACCGGGGAGCTGTTTTTT. Full variable domain (remainder filled in from reference TRBV7-2 and TRBJ2-2): GAGVSQSPSNKVTEKGKDVELRCDPISGHTALYWYRQSLGQGLEFLIYFQGNSAPDKSGLPSDRFSAERTGGSVSTLTIQRTQQEDSAVYLCASSSYLTNTGELFFGEGSRLTVL.

The chain joins TRBV6-6 to TRBJ1-6, with 10 bases lining up with TRBD1. The germline CDR1 and CDR2 sequences are MNHNY and SVGAGI (reference sequence). The CDR3 length is 15 residues. J was trimmed by 8 bases and V by 5 bases; bases with no gene match: 6. The CDR3 DNA reads TGTGCCAGCAGTCTCCCTGGGACAGGGGATTCACCCCTCCACTTT. It encodes CASSLPGTGDSPLHF.

The chain's CDR3 is CASSLAGSGNTIYF. CDR3 coding DNA: TGCGCCAGCAGCTTGGCAGGATCCGGAAACACCATATATTTT. The chain uses TRBV5-1 and TRBJ1-3; D uncertain. CDR1 is SGHRS, CDR2 YFSETQ, per germline. The CDR3 sequence is 14 residues long. V lost 0 bases and J lost 4, with 8 bases in between.

The genes are TRBV10-3 and TRBJ1-1; TRBD1 is a possible D gene (6 bases). The CDR3 runs to 14 residues. Trimming shortened V by 6 bases and J by 4 bases, and 15 bases separated the two germline ends. Germline CDR1 ENHRY, CDR2 SYGVKD. CDR3 amino acids: CAIREGGASTEAFF. As DNA, the CDR3 is TGTGCCATCAGGGAGGGGGGCGCGAGCACTGAAGCTTTCTTT.